The clone carrying this TCR beta chain was found a few times. The sample is drawn from a study of blood T cell repertoires in COVID-19. Looking at the study overall: Specimens from acute and convalescent COVID-19 originated in the United States, Italy and Spain.

TCRdb keeps only in-frame clones here, not all; method: immunoSEQ multiplex PCR. The table includes more than 350,000 clones, about 88% detected once. Living in about two dozen US areas, the participants were between roughly 18 and 90 years of age. Exposed study participants had met a COVID-19 case within 2 weeks before entry. The material sequenced was PBMCs or T cells enriched from blood (not recorded which). This receptor was obtained from a young woman who had been exposed to COVID-19.

The CDR3: CASSSPRDRALGAFF. In nucleotides, the CDR3 is TGCGCCAGCAGCTCCCCGCGGGACAGGGCACTCGGTGCTTTCTTT. The J gene is TRBJ1-1, the V gene TRBV4-1, with 9 bases identical to TRBD1. V gave up 5 bases and J gave up 11 bases; unmatched junction bases: 15. CDR1 and CDR2 from the germline V gene are MGHRA and YSYEKL. The CDR3 length is 15 residues.